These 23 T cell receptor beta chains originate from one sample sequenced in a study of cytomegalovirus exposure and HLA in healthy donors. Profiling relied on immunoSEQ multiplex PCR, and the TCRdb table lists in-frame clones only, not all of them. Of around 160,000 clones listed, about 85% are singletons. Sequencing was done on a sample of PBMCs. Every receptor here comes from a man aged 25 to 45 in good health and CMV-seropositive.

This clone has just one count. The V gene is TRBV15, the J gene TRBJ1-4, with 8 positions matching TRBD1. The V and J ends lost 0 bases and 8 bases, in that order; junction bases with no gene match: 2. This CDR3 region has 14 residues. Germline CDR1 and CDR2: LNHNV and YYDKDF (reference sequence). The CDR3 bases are TGTGCCACCAGCAGAGACAGGGGGCTCGAAAAACTGTTTTTT. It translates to CATSRDRGLEKLFF.

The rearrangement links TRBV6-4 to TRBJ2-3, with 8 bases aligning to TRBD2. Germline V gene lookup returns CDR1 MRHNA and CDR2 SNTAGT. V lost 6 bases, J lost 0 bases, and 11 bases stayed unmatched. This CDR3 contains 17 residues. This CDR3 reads CASSAMSGGSSTDTQYF. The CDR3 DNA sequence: TGTGCCAGCAGCGCCATGAGCGGGGGAAGTAGCACAGATACGCAGTATTTT.

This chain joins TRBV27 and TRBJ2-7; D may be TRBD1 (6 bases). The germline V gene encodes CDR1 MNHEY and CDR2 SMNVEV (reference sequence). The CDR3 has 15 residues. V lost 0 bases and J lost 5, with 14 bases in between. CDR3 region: CASSLSRRGRHEQYF. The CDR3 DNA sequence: TGTGCCAGCAGTTTATCCCGCAGGGGTCGACACGAGCAGTACTTC.

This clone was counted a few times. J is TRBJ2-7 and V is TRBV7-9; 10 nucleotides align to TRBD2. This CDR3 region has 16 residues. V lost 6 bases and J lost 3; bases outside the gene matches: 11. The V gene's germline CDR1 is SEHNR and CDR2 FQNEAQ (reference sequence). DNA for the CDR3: TGTGCCAGCAGGATCCCTCAGAGCGGGGGGGACTACGAGCAGTACTTC. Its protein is CASRIPQSGGDYEQYF.

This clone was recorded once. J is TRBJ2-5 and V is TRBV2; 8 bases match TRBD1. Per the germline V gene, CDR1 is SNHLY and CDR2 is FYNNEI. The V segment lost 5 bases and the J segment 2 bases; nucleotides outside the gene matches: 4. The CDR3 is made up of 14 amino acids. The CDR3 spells CASSTQGAQETQYF. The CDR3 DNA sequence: TGTGCCAGCAGTACGCAGGGGGCTCAAGAGACCCAGTACTTC.

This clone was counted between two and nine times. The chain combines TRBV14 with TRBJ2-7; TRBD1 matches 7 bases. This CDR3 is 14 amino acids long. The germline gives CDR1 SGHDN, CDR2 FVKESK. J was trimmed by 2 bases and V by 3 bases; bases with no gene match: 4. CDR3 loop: CASSQEDRAYEQYF. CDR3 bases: TGTGCCAGCAGCCAGGAAGACAGGGCCTACGAGCAGTACTTC.

CDR3 in amino acids: CASSTPGTGPYGYTF. CDR3 in DNA: TGTGCCAGCAGCACTCCCGGGACAGGGCCCTATGGCTACACCTTC. The chain combines TRBV7-9 with TRBJ1-2, with 9 bases identical to TRBD1. This CDR3 spans 15 amino acids. The germline V gene encodes CDR1 SEHNR and CDR2 FQNEAQ (reference sequence). V shed 5 bases and J 4 bases; nucleotides not matched to a gene: 8.

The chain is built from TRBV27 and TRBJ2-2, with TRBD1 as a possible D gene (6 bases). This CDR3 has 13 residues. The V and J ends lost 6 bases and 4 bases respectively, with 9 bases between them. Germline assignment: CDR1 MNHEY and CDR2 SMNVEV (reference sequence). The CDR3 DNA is TGTGCCAGCAGCTACAGGGTCACCGGGGAGCTGTTTTTT. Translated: CASSYRVTGELFF.

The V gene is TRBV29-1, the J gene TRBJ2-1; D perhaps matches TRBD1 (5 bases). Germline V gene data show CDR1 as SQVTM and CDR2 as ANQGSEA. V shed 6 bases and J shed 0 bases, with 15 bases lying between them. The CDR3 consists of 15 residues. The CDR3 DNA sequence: TGCAGCGTACTTTGGGGCTCGAGCTCCTACAATGAGCAGTTCTTC. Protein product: CSVLWGSSSYNEQFF.

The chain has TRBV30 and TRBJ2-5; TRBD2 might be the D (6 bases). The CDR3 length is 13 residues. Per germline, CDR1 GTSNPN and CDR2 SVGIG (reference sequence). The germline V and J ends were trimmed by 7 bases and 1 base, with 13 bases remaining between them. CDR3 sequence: CAYLGGSQETQYF. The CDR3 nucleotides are TGTGCCTACTTGGGGGGTTCCCAAGAGACCCAGTACTTC.

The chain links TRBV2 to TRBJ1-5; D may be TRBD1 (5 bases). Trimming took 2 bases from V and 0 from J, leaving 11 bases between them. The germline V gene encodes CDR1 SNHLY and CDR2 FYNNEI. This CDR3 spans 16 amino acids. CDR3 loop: CASSEITGHSNQPQHF. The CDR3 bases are TGTGCCAGCAGTGAAATAACAGGTCATAGCAATCAGCCCCAGCATTTT.

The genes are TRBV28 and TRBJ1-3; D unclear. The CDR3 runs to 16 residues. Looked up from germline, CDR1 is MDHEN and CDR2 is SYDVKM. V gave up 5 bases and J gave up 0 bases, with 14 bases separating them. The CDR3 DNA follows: TGTGCCAGCAGTGACGGAGGTGCCGACTCTGGAAACACCATATATTTT. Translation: CASSDGGADSGNTIYF.

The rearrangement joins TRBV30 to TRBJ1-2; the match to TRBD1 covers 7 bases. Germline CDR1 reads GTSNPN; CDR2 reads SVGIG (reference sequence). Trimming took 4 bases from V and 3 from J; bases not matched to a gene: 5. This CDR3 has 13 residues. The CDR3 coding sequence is TGTGCCTGGACTCAGGGGGGTGACTATGGCTACACCTTC. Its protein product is CAWTQGGDYGYTF.

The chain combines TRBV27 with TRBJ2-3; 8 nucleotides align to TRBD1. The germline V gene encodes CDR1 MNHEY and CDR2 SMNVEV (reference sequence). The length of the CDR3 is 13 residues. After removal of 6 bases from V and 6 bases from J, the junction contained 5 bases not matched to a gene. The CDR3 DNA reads TGTGCCAGCAGCAACGACAGGGGTGATACGCAGTATTTT. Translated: CASSNDRGDTQYF.

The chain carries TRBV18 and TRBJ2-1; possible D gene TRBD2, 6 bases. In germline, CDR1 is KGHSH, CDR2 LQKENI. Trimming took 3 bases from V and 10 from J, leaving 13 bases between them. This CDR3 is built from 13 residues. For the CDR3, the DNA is TGTGCCAGCTCACCGGGACGGGAGACGGAGCAGTTCTTC. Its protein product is CASSPGRETEQFF.

In DNA form, the CDR3 reads TGCGCCAGCAGCTTGGGTACAGGGGGCCAGAATTACAATGAGCAGTTCTTC. Its protein product is CASSLGTGGQNYNEQFF. This chain uses TRBV5-1 with TRBJ2-1; TRBD1 agrees at 9 bases. J lost 4 bases, V lost 0 bases, and 8 bases had no gene match. Germline CDR1 reads SGHRS; CDR2 reads YFSETQ. This CDR3 spans 17 amino acids.

The CDR3 DNA reads TGTGCCAGCAGCTTTCGTGAAACAGGGGAGCGTGGCTACACCTTC. Its translation is CASSFRETGERGYTF. The chain is built from TRBV7-2 and TRBJ1-2, with 7 bases fitting TRBD1. The CDR3 runs to 15 residues. Germline-derived CDR1 and CDR2 are SGHTA and FQGNSA. V was pared by 3 bases and J by 7 bases, with 11 bases of the junction left unmatched.

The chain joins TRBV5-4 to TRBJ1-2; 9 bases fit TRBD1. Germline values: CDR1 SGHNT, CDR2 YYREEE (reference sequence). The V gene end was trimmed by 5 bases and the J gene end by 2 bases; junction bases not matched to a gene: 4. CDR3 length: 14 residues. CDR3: CASRPGTGNYGYTF. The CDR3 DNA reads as TGTGCCAGCAGGCCCGGGACAGGGAACTATGGCTACACCTTC.

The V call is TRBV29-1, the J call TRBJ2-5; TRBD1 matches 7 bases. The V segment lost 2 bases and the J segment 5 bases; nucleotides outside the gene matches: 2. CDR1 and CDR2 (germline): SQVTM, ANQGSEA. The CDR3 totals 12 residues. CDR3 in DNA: TGCAGCGTTGAACAGGGGGAGGAGACCCAGTACTTC. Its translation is CSVEQGEETQYF.

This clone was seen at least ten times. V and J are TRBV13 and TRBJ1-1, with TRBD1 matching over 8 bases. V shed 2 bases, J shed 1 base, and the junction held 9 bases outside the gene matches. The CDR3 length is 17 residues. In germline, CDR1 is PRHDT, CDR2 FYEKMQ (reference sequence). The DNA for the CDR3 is TGTGCCAGCAGCTTATCCCCTGGACAGGGTGGGAACACTGAAGCTTTCTTT. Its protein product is CASSLSPGQGGNTEAFF. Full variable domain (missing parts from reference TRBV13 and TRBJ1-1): AAGVIQSPRHLIKEKRETATLKCYPIPRHDTVYWYQQGPGQDPQFLISFYEKMQSDKGSIPDRFSAQQFSDYHSELNMSSLELGDSALYFCASSLSPGQGGNTEAFFGQGTRLTVV.

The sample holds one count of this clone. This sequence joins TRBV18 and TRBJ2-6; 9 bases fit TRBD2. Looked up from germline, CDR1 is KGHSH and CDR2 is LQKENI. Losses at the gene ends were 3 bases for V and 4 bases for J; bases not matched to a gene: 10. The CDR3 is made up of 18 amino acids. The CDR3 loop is CASSPPRGGASGANVLTF. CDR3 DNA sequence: TGTGCCAGCTCACCCCCGCGGGGGGGCGCGTCAGGGGCCAACGTCCTGACTTTC.

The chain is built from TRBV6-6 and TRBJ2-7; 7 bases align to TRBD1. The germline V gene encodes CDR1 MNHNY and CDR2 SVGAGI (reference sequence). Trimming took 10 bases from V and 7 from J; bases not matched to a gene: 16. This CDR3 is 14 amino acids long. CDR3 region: CATTGALLSREQYF. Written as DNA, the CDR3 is TGTGCCACCACAGGGGCCCTCCTCTCTAGGGAGCAGTACTTC.

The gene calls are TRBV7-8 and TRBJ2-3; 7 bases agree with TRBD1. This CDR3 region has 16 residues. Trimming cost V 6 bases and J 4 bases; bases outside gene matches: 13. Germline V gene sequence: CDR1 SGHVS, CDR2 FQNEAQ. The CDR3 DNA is TGTGCCAGCAGTCATGGGAGACAGGGTGGGGCAGATACGCAGTATTTT. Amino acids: CASSHGRQGGADTQYF. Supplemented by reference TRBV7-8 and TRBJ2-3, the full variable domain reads GAGVSQSPRYKVAKRGQDVALRCDPISGHVSLFWYQQALGQGPEFLTYFQNEAQLDKSGLPSDRFFAERPEGSVSTLKIQRTQQEDSAVYLCASSHGRQGGADTQYFGPGTRLTVL.